Listed below are T cell receptor beta chains from one sample, sequenced in a study of OX40 agonist ivuxolimab in advanced cancers. The assay was immunoSEQ multiplex PCR, and TCRdb's table has in-frame clones only and misses some. The sample has 10,000 to 15,000 clones, over 70% seen once. Sequenced here: CD4+ or CD8+ T cells sorted from blood, sampled in a trial of the OX40 agonist ivuxolimab. The source is an adult with an advanced solid tumor such as melanoma, head and neck, liver or kidney cancer. Each CDR3 is given with its conserved first and last residue. D genes are given only for firm matches. Clone sizes are given selectively: once, few, many, or a class where the clone is expanded.

abundance | j_gene | d_gene | v_gene | CDR3nt | CDR3aa
few | TRBJ2-2 | TRBD2 | TRBV11-2 | TGTGCCAGCAGCTTTTTTTTTGCGGGAGACCCCGGGGAGCTGTTTTTT | CASSFFFAGDPGELFF
. | TRBJ1-3 | . | TRBV10-3 | TGTGCCATCAGTGAGAGGGGGTCGGGCACTGGAAACACCATATATTTT | CAISERGSGTGNTIYF
. | TRBJ2-3 | . | TRBV27 | TGTGCCAGCAGTTTCGAGGGCATCAGCACAGATACGCAGTATTTT | CASSFEGISTDTQYF
. | TRBJ2-5 | TRBD1 | TRBV2 | TGTGCCAGCAGTGAAGCAAACAGGGGAACCCAGTACTTC | CASSEANRGTQYF
. | TRBJ2-5 | . | TRBV11-2 | TGTGCCAGCAGCTTAGAGGGCAGGGTTGAGACCCAGTACTTC | CASSLEGRVETQYF
. | TRBJ2-3 | . | TRBV5-3 | TGTGCCAGAAGCTTGTTACTGGGGCCAGATACGCAGTATTTT | CARSLLLGPDTQYF
once | TRBJ2-2 | . | TRBV6-4 | TGTGCCAGCACCCAAACCGGGGACGGATACACCGGGGAGCTGTTTTTT | CASTQTGDGYTGELFF
. | TRBJ2-7 | TRBD1 | TRBV6-6 | TGTGCCAGCAGTTACTCGAGGGGGCGAGAGCAGTACTTC | CASSYSRGREQYF
. | TRBJ1-5 | . | TRBV12-1 | TGTGCCAGTAGCTTTCGACCCGGTTGGGGTAATCAGCCCCAGCATTTT | CASSFRPGWGNQPQHF
. | TRBJ2-5 | TRBD2 | TRBV4-2 | TGTGCCAGCAGCCAAGATCTAGCGGGAGAGCATGAGACCCAGTACTTC | CASSQDLAGEHETQYF
. | TRBJ2-3 | . | TRBV6-4 | TGTGCCAGCAGTTCTAACGAGCGCGGCACAGATACGCAGTATTTT | CASSSNERGTDTQYF
once | TRBJ1-2 | TRBD1 | TRBV19 | TGTGCCAGTAGGATTCTTCCACAGGGGCCCGGTAGAGAGGGCTACACCTTC | CASRILPQGPGREGYTF
. | TRBJ2-7 | . | TRBV2 | TGTGCCAGCAGTGAATACTACGAGCAGTACTTC | CASSEYYEQYF
. | TRBJ1-1 | . | TRBV6-5 | TGTGCCAGCAGTTACTCTCTAGAGAACACTGAAGCTTTCTTT | CASSYSLENTEAFF
. | TRBJ2-1 | TRBD2 | TRBV6-4 | TGTGCCAGCAGCAACCTAGCGGGGGGTTACAATGAGCAGTTCTTC | CASSNLAGGYNEQFF
. | TRBJ2-7 | . | TRBV7-9 | TGTGCCAGCAGCCGGGCCGGGAACTCTATCGAGCAGTACTTC | CASSRAGNSIEQYF
large | TRBJ1-1 | TRBD1 | TRBV19 | TGTGCCAGTAGTCTACAGGGGGCCGCTGAAGCTTTCTTT | CASSLQGAAEAFF
. | TRBJ1-1 | TRBD1 | TRBV5-1 | TGCGCCAGCAGCAGTTCCGAGGGACAGGGGGCTTTTGAAGCTTTCTTT | CASSSSEGQGAFEAFF
. | TRBJ2-5 | . | TRBV25-1 | TGTGCCAGCAGTGATTTGTGGGAGACCCAGTACTTC | CASSDLWETQYF
. | TRBJ2-7 | TRBD1 | TRBV7-8 | TGTGCCAGCAGCCTCCTCAGGGGGCGAGGGGTATTCGTGTTC | CASSLLRGRGVFVF
. | TRBJ2-3 | . | TRBV21-1 | TGTGCCAGCAGCAAATCAGGGACAGATACGCAGTATTTT | CASSKSGTDTQYF
. | TRBJ1-4 | TRBD1 | TRBV5-1 | TGCGCCAGCAGCTTGTGGGGGGACAGTCTTAATGAAAAACTGTTTTTT | CASSLWGDSLNEKLFF
. | TRBJ2-7 | . | TRBV28 | TGTGCCAGCAGTTACACCTCCTACGAGCAGTACTTC | CASSYTSYEQYF
. | TRBJ1-2 | . | TRBV27 | TGTGCCAGCAGTAAGGGAAACTATGGCTACACCTTC | CASSKGNYGYTF
. | TRBJ2-5 | TRBD1 | TRBV9 | TGTGCCAGCAGCGCCGACAGGGGGCACGAGACCCAGTACTTC | CASSADRGHETQYF
. | TRBJ2-7 | . | TRBV7-2 | TGTGCCAGCAGCTTAGCAGGGAGCTCCTACGAGCAGTACTTC | CASSLAGSSYEQYF
. | TRBJ1-2 | . | TRBV7-6 | TGTGCCAGCAGCTTAGAGGTCGCGGGGGACTATGGCTACACCTTC | CASSLEVAGDYGYTF
. | TRBJ1-3 | . | TRBV5-1 | TGCGCCAGCAGCTTGGAGCCAGTCTCTGGAAACACCATATATTTT | CASSLEPVSGNTIYF
few | TRBJ2-7 | . | TRBV14 | TGTGCCAGCAGCCAAGAGGAGTACTACGAGCAGTACTTC | CASSQEEYYEQYF
. | TRBJ1-5 | . | TRBV5-6 | TGTGCCAGCAGCCTACAGTACGGCAATCAGCCCCAGCATTTT | CASSLQYGNQPQHF
. | TRBJ2-2 | . | TRBV6-4 | TGTGCCAGCAGTGAGCGGGACACCGGGGAGCTGTTTTTT | CASSERDTGELFF
. | TRBJ1-5 | . | TRBV18 | TGTGCCAGCTCCACCGAGGACCTCCGTCAGCCCCAGCATTTT | CASSTEDLRQPQHF
. | TRBJ2-6 | . | TRBV9 | TGTGCCAGCAGCGTAGCTACTTGGGTGGGGGCCAACGTCCTGACTTTC | CASSVATWVGANVLTF
. | TRBJ2-7 | TRBD1 | TRBV27 | TGTGCCAGCAGTTTAGGGGCGGGACAGGGGTTTTTACCCTACGAGCAGTACTTC | CASSLGAGQGFLPYEQYF
. | TRBJ2-1 | TRBD2 | TRBV7-8 | TGTGCCAGTAATAGCGGGGGGCTTAACAATGAGCAGTTCTTC | CASNSGGLNNEQFF
once | TRBJ2-2 | . | TRBV27 | TGTGCCAGCAGTTTTAAAGCCGGGGAGCTGTTTTTT | CASSFKAGELFF
. | TRBJ1-2 | TRBD1 | TRBV27 | TGTGCCAGCAGTTTTAGGGACAGGGGCCTATATGGCTACACCTTC | CASSFRDRGLYGYTF
. | TRBJ1-5 | . | TRBV7-9 | TGTGCCAGCAGTAATCCGGGGTCCAATCAGCCCCAGCATTTT | CASSNPGSNQPQHF
. | TRBJ2-1 | TRBD1 | TRBV28 | TGTGCCAGCAGTCCCCCCACAATTTTGCAGGGGGCTAGCTCCTACAATGAGCAGTTCTTC | CASSPPTILQGASSYNEQFF
. | TRBJ1-2 | . | TRBV29-1 | TGCAGCGTCAAAGGGGGGGACTCGGGGTATGGCTACACCTTC | CSVKGGDSGYGYTF
once | TRBJ2-1 | . | TRBV9 | TGTGCCAGCAGCCCCCGGGCAGCCTACAATGAGCAGTTCTTC | CASSPRAAYNEQFF
. | TRBJ2-3 | . | TRBV27 | TGTGCCAGCAGTTCCAACCCTCAAGATACGCAGTATTTT | CASSSNPQDTQYF
few | TRBJ2-3 | . | TRBV6-1 | TGTGCCAGCAGTGAAGCTTCAACGCAGTATTTT | CASSEASTQYF
few | TRBJ2-1 | TRBD2 | TRBV6-4 | TGTGCCAGCAGTGACGCGGGGGGCTCCTACAATGAGCAGTTCTTC | CASSDAGGSYNEQFF
. | TRBJ2-1 | TRBD1 | TRBV16 | TGTGCCAGCGGGACAGGGGAAGGGTCCTACAATGAGCAGTTCTTC | CASGTGEGSYNEQFF